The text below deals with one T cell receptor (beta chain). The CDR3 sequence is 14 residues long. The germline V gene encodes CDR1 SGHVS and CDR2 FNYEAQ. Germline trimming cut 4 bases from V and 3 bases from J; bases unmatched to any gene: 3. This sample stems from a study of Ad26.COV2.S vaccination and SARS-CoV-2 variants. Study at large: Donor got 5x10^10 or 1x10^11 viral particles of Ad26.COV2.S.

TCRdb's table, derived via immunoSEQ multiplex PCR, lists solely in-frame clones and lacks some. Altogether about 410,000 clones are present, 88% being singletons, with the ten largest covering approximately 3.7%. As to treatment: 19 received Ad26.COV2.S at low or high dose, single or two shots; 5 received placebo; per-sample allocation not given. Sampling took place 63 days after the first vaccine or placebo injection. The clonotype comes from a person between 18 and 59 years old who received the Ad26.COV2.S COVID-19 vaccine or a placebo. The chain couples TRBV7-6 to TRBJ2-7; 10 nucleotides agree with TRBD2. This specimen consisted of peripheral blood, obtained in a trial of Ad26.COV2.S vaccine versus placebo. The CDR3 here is CASSSSGGNYEQYF. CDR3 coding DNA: TGTGCCAGCAGCTCTAGCGGGGGAAACTACGAGCAGTACTTC.